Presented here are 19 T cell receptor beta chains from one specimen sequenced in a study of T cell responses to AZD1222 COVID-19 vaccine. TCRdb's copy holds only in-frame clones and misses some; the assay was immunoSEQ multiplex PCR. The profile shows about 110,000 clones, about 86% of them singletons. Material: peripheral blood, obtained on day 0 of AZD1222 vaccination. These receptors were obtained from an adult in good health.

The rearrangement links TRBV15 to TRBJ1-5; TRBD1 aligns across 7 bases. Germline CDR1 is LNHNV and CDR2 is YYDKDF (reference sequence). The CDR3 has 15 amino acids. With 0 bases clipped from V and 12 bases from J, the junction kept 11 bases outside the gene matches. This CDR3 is CATSRDVLRGQGQHF. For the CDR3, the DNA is TGTGCCACCAGCAGAGACGTTTTGAGGGGGCAGGGCCAGCATTTT.

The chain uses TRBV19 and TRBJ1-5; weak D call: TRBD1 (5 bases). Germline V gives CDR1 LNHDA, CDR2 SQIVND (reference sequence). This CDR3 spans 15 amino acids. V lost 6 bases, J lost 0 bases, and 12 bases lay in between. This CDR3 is CASSRDRTSNQPQHF. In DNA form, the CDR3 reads TGTGCCAGTAGCCGGGACCGGACTAGCAATCAGCCCCAGCATTTT.

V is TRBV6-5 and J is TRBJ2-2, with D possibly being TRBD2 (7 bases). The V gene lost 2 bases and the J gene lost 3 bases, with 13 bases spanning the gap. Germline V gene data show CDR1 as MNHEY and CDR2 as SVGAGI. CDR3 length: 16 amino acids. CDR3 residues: CASSYDRGAHTGELFF. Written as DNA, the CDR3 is TGTGCCAGCAGTTACGACCGGGGGGCCCACACCGGGGAGCTGTTTTTT.

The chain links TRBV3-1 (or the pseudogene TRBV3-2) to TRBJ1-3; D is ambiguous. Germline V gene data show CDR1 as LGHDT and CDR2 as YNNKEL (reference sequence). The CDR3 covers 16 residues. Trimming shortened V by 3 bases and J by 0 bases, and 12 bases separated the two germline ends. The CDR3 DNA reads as TGTGCCAGCAGCCAGCTTAACAGAGACTCTGGAAACACCATATATTTT. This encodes CASSQLNRDSGNTIYF.

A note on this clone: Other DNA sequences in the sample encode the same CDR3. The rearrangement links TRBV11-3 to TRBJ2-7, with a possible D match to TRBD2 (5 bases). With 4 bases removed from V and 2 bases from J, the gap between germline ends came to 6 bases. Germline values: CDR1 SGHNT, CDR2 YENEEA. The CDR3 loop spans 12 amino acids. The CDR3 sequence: CASSSGAYEQYF. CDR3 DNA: TGTGCCAGCAGCTCCGGGGCCTACGAGCAGTACTTC.

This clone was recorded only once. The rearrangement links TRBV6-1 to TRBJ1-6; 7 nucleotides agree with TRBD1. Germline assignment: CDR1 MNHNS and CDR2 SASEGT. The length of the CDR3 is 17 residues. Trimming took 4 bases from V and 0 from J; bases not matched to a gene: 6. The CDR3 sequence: CASSAQDRSSYNSPLHF. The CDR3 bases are TGTGCCAGCAGTGCACAGGACAGGAGCTCCTATAATTCACCCCTCCACTTT.

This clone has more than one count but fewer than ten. CDR3: CAWRRVLAEKLFF. CDR3 in DNA: TGTGCCTGGAGGAGGGTATTAGCCGAAAAACTGTTTTTT. The J gene is TRBJ1-4, the V gene TRBV30; no firm D call. CDR3 length equals 13 residues. CDR1 is GTSNPN, CDR2 SVGIG, per germline (reference sequence). Trimming stripped 3 bases from V and 8 bases from J, with 13 bases between.

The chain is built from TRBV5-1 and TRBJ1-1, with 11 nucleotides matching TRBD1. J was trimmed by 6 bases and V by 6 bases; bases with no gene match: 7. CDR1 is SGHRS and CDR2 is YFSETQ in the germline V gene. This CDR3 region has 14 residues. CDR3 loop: CASKLGQGAAEAFF. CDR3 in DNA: TGCGCCAGCAAGTTAGGACAGGGGGCAGCTGAAGCTTTCTTT.

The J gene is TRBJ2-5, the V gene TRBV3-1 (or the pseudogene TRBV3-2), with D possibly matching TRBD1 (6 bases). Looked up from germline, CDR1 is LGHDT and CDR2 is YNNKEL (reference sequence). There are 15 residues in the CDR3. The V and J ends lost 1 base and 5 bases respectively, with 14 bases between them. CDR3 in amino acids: CASSQGGRGGETQYF. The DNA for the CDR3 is TGTGCCAGCAGCCAAGGGGGCAGGGGTGGGGAGACCCAGTACTTC.

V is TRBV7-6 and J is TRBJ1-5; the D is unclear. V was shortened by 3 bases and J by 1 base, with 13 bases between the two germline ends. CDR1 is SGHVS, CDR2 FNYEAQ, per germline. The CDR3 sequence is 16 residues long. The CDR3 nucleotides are TGTGCCAGCAGCTTGGGTTTGGACGGGAGCAATCAGCCCCAGCATTTT. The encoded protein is CASSLGLDGSNQPQHF.

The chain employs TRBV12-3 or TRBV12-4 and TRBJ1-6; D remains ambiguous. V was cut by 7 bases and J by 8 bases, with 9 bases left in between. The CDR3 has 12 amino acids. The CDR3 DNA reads TGTGCCAGCAAATTGCGGGATTCACCCCTCCACTTT. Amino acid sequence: CASKLRDSPLHF.

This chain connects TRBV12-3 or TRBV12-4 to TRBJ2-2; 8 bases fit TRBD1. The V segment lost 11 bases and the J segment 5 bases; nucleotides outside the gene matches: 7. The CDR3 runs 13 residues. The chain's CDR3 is CAGGQGDTGELFF. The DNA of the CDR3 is TGTGCCGGAGGACAGGGAGATACCGGGGAGCTGTTTTTT.

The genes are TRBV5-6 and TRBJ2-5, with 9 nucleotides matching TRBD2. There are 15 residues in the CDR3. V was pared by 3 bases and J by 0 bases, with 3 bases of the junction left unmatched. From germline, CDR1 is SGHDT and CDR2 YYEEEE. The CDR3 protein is CASSSSGVYQETQYF. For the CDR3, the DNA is TGTGCCAGCAGCTCTAGCGGGGTGTACCAAGAGACCCAGTACTTC.

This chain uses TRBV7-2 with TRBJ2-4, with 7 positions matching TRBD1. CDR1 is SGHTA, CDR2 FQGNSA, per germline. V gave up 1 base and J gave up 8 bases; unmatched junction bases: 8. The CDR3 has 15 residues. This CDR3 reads CASSLEGGQRDIQYF. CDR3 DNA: TGTGCCAGCAGCTTAGAAGGGGGACAGAGGGACATTCAGTACTTC. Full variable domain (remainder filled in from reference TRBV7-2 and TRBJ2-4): GAGVSQSPSNKVTEKGKDVELRCDPISGHTALYWYRQSLGQGLEFLIYFQGNSAPDKSGLPSDRFSAERTGGSVSTLTIQRTQQEDSAVYLCASSLEGGQRDIQYFGAGTRLSVL.

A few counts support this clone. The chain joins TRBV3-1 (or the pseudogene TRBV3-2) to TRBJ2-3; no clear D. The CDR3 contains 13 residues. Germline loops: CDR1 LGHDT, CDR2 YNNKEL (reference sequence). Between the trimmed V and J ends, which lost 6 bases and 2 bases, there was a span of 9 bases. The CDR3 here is CASRLIITDTQYF. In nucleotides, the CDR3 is TGTGCCAGCAGACTAATTATCACAGATACGCAGTATTTT.

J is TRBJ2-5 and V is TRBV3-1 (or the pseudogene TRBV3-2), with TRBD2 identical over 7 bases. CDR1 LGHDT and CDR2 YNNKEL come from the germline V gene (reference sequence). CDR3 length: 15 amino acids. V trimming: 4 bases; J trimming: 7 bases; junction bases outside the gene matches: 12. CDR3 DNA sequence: TGTGCCAGCAGCCGCGCACCGGGGGGTACCGGGACCCAGTACTTC. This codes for CASSRAPGGTGTQYF.

CDR3 in DNA: TGTGCCAGCAGCCCGAAGACAGGGTTTCCCTACGAGCAGTACTTC. Its protein product is CASSPKTGFPYEQYF. The chain recombines TRBV9 with TRBJ2-7; the match to TRBD1 covers 7 bases. V gave up 4 bases and J gave up 2 bases; unmatched junction bases: 9. This CDR3 has 15 residues. The germline V gene has CDR1 SGDLS and CDR2 YYNGEE.

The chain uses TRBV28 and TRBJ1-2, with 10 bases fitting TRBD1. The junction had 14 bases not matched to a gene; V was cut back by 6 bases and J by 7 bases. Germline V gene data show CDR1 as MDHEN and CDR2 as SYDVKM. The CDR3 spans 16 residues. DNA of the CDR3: TGTGCCAGCAGCCAGGGGGCGACAGGGGGCATGCGTGGCTACACCTTC. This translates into CASSQGATGGMRGYTF.

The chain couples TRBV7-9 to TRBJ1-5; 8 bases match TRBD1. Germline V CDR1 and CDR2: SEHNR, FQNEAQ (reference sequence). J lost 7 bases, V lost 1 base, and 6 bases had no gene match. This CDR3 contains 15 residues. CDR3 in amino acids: CASSLGQGLAQPQHF. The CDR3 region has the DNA TGTGCCAGCAGCTTAGGACAGGGGCTTGCGCAGCCCCAGCATTTT.